This TCR beta chain was sequenced in a study of T cell responses to AZD1222 COVID-19 vaccine (dated by TCRdb to the early 2020s). Study-level background: A total of just over 230 trial participants underwent TCR sequencing, of whom 207 received two doses of AZD1222 and roughly 25 received two doses of the MenACWY control vaccine. Trial participants were enrolled into age subgroups of 18-55, 56-69 and 70-plus years, which contained approximately 150, 30 and 60 TCR-sequenced participants, respectively. Beyond this particular receptor, the publication reports: A significant rise in spike-specific TCR breadth and depth was observed after two AZD1222 doses relative to day 0 and relative to MenACWY recipients. No day 14 peak-response samples were available, so repertoires were characterized only after the peak T cell response. The 56-69-year group was small, and its depth increase did not reach significance, likely because of low power. Reportedly, almost half of the unique spike-specific TCRs recognized epitopes lying outside the regions that are mutated in the B.1.351 and B.1.1.7 variants. Vaccine-associated CD4 TCRs spanned the whole spike protein, with dominant responses in regions 160-218 and 743-854. Conclusions about previously exposed vaccinees are limited because only six or seven AZD1222 recipients were SARS-CoV-2 seropositive at baseline. Participants were mostly white British, with more females than males. The authors suggested clonal diversity may have been underestimated.

The CDR3 regions of human TCRbeta chains were subjected to immunosequencing. Under the source paper's analysis protocol: TCRs in the repertoires were matched against a reference library of SARS-CoV-2-specific TCRs that had been generated with the MIRA antigen-specificity platform. Breadth was defined as the fraction of unique TCRs that were SARS-CoV-2-associated, and depth was defined as the fraction of total T cells that were SARS-CoV-2-associated. Using the MIRA data, each spike-specific TCR was assigned both to the spike region to which the TCR was reactive and to a CD4 or CD8 class. Log10-transformed breadth and depth values were compared by one-way ANOVA with Sidak's multiple comparisons tests. TCRdb took this table from immuneACCESS and kept in-frame rearrangements with V and J called. Such tables lack part of the clones; where checked against another copy, unresolved V genes explain under half of the gap, and the rest is unexplained. That table is the source of V, J and clone size, and D and trimming were worked out from the DNA. The sample yields tens of thousands of clones; about 93% were counted once. The top ten clonotypes cover approximately 6% of the sample.

About this clone: Its antigen remains unidentified. Per-base quality was not reported, and no clone a single base away is much larger than it.

This specimen's time point label, per the study, means: about 28 days (+/-7) after the second vaccine dose. What this sample's treatment or condition label stands for: meningococcal conjugate vaccine given as trial control. The vaccinee samples were drawn from two UK trials, COV001 and COV002, one of which was a single-blind randomized controlled phase 2/3 trial testing AZD1222 (ChAdOx1 nCoV-19) in healthy adults. For TCRbeta chain sequencing, PBMC samples from trial participants were taken at day 0 and at day 28 after the second dose. The CDR3 runs 17 residues from the cysteine to the phenylalanine. Just CDR3 DNA is preserved here, 51 bases in frame from base 1. In the germline V gene (reference sequence), CDR1 corresponds to WNHNN and CDR2 to SYGVQD. Trimming accounts for 2 bases at V and 10 bases at J, while the number of junction bases matched to no gene is 10.

Here the sequenced sample was peripheral blood, taken 28 days after the second dose of the MenACWY control vaccine. The receptor was derived from an adult who received the MenACWY meningococcal vaccine as a control. The V and J segments used are TRBV10-1 and TRBJ2-1; a stretch of 14 junction bases matches TRBD2. The CDR3 loop reads CASSEPPGTSGSSEQFF. The DNA sequence reads TGCGCCAGCAGTGAGCCCCCGGGGACTAGCGGGAGTAGCGAGCAGTTCTTC.